This record looks at one T cell receptor beta chain sequence and its context. Which antigen it targets is not known. The input lacks base qualities; no much larger clone sits a single base away. The data derive from a study of blood T cell repertoires in COVID-19 (TCRdb year 2020). For the study in its entirety: Samples from collaborators originated in the United States, Italy and Spain and spanned both the acute and convalescent phases of COVID-19. The repertoires were released in a freely available public database meant as a resource for research on the immune response to SARS-CoV-2. Where available, HLA class I and class II types were obtained from metadata supplied by the sample provider rather than from assay-based typing. Samples were obtained from the ongoing ImmuneRACE study (first 160 participants) and from about 1,300 subjects provided by 6 global collaborators. Deeply sampled blood TCRbeta repertoires from subjects exposed to, actively infected with, or recovered from COVID-19 were included in the dataset. Sample metadata almost always included a de-identified subject ID, COVID-19 status, age in years and sex. The prospective study material was composed of cDNA or gDNA derived from T cells, B-cell-depleted T cells, or PBMCs. Findings and caveats that apply to the study as a whole: The quantity of clinical and demographic metadata differed by source and by participant and was supplied without curation.

The immunoSEQ Assay, a bias-controlled multiplex PCR, was used to amplify TCRbeta CDR3 regions from genomic DNA. As for the authors' bioinformatics: The number of nucleated cells in each sample was estimated by amplification of reference gene primers within the assay. Sequence reads were collapsed and filtered to measure the absolute abundance of every unique TCRbeta CDR3 rearrangement. For each sample, productive Simpson clonality was calculated as the square root of Simpson's diversity index across productive rearrangements. This immuneACCESS table, as held by TCRdb, lists in-frame sequences with V and J called but not all clones. Of the missing ones, under half trace to an unresolved V gene in checked studies; the others have no known cause. V, J and clone size are those of that table, while D and trimming were read from the DNA. For this sample there are some 390,000 clones; around nine tenths appear just once. 1.5% to 1.8% of the sample comes from the top ten.

In Seattle, one collaborating source enrolled patients while the infection was active and tracked those patients longitudinally over the course of disease. Collaborating institutions collected whole blood in K2EDTA tubes following their own protocols. For TCRbeta analysis, collaborators shipped samples in one of three forms: frozen whole blood, isolated PBMCs, or DNA extracted from either of those sample types. The TCR originated in a woman in her thirties or forties with COVID-19, enrolled during active disease. Sequenced sample: peripheral blood.

The sequenced DNA: TGTGCCAGCAGTGATCGGACAGGGAGGGACAATGAGCAGTTCTTC. This encodes CASSDRTGRDNEQFF. This chain joins TRBV6-1 to TRBJ2-1; tentative D gene TRBD1, with 8 bases matching. V is shortened by 3 bases, J by 5 bases, and the region joining them spans 14 bases. Including the terminal cysteine and phenylalanine, the CDR3 comprises 15 residues. Only the CDR3 portion is preserved as DNA: 45 bases, with reading frame beginning at the first base. The germline V gene gives CDR1 as MNHNS and CDR2 as SASEGT.